Listed here are 8 T cell receptor beta chains from one sample, sequenced in a study of post-analysis software for immune sequencing data. For these TCRs, the target antigens are not known. Study-wide findings and caveats: About five TRBV segments appeared more often in patients than in controls, and TRBV5-6, TRBV5-1 and TRBV20-1 were among these.

Prepared libraries of TCR beta cDNA carried unique molecular identifiers. TCRdb used MiXCR to reprocess the PCR reads, holding one entry per CDR3 protein. Altogether 250,000 to 300,000 distinct CDR3 sequences are present, 35% to 40% being singletons, with the ten largest covering under 5%. Sequenced material: blood. The receptors stem from a girl under 18 with multiple sclerosis.

Ten or more counts support this clonotype. The chain links TRBV9 to TRBJ2-5, with D hard to call. The CDR3 loop spans 14 amino acids. CDR1 SGDLS and CDR2 YYNGEE come from the germline V gene. V shed 4 bases and J shed 1 base, with 11 bases lying between them. The CDR3 nucleotides are TGTGCCAGCAGCCCCTCGGACGCCCAAGAGACCCAGTACTTC. Its translation is CASSPSDAQETQYF.

This clonotype has only a few counts. The chain employs TRBV30 and TRBJ1-2; D gene unclear. From germline, CDR1 is GTSNPN and CDR2 SVGIG (reference sequence). V was cut by 0 bases and J by 7 bases, with 9 bases left in between. The CDR3 runs to 12 residues. The CDR3 loop is CAWSVNNSGYTF. The CDR3 DNA follows: TGTGCCTGGAGTGTAAATAACAGTGGCTACACCTTC.

The V and J genes are TRBV12-3 or TRBV12-4 and TRBJ1-1; tentatively, D is TRBD1 (6 bases). V lost 6 bases, J lost 5 bases, and 10 bases lay in between. This CDR3 spans 12 amino acids. CDR3 sequence: CASSNRGTEAFF. CDR3 nucleotide sequence: TGTGCCAGCAGCAATAGGGGGACTGAAGCTTTCTTT.

This clonotype was observed a few times. The rearrangement links TRBV6-1 to TRBJ2-3; 7 bases line up with TRBD2. The CDR3 runs to 14 residues. Germline V lookup: CDR1 MNHNS, CDR2 SASEGT. V lost 1 base to trimming and J lost 8 bases; unmatched junction nucleotides: 6. CDR3 sequence (DNA): TGTGCCAGCAGTGAAGATGCTAGCGGCGGTACGCAGTATTTT. It codes for CASSEDASGGTQYF.

This clonotype has at least ten counts. The chain joins TRBV20-1 to TRBJ2-1, with D perhaps TRBD2 (5 bases). Trimming shortened V by 1 base and J by 0 bases, and 10 bases separated the two germline ends. The CDR3 consists of 15 residues. The germline gives CDR1 DFQATT, CDR2 SNEGSKA (reference sequence). This chain's CDR3 is CSARGRGFSYNEQFF. CDR3 DNA: TGCAGTGCTAGAGGTCGCGGGTTCTCCTACAATGAGCAGTTCTTC.

Many counts were recorded for this clonotype. The J gene is TRBJ2-1, the V gene TRBV3-1; TRBD2 aligns across 8 bases. This CDR3 is built from 16 residues. Per germline, CDR1 LGHDT and CDR2 YNNKEL (reference sequence). The J segment lost 3 bases and the V segment lost 3 bases, leaving 7 bases of the junction unmatched. CDR3 sequence: CASSQELAEVYNEQFF. CDR3 sequence (DNA): TGTGCCAGCAGCCAGGAACTAGCGGAGGTCTACAATGAGCAGTTCTTC.

Many counts were recorded for this clonotype. V gene TRBV10-3 combines with J gene TRBJ1-6; maybe TRBD1 (5 bases). The CDR3 length is 13 residues. CDR1 ENHRY and CDR2 SYGVKD come from the germline V gene. The V end was cut by 7 bases, the J end by 10 bases, with 14 bases between. CDR3 sequence (DNA): TGTGCCATCACGGCGGGGCGAGGATCACCCCTCCACTTT. The encoded protein is CAITAGRGSPLHF.

Concerning this clonotype: Compared with germline, one end of the junction differs, possibly owing to a read error. The chain carries TRBV6-5 and TRBJ2-3, with 8 bases fitting TRBD2. The CDR3 covers 17 residues. Per the germline V gene, CDR1 is MNHEY and CDR2 is SVGAGI. CDR3 residues: CTSSYSGGGRYTDTQYF. CDR3 in DNA: TGTACCAGCAGTTACTCCGGGGGGGGCAGATACACAGATACGCAGTATTTT.